The present TCR beta chain was sequenced within a study of blood T cell repertoires in COVID-19. Participants were aged about 18 to 90 years, lived in roughly 23 US areas, and enrolled virtually. Researchers sorted participants into cohorts using their self-reported clinical history. This clone was seen once. Sequencing was performed with immunoSEQ multiplex PCR; in TCRdb, only in-frame clones are kept and a portion is missing. In the table there are 470,000 or so clones, 87% of which are singletons. The CDR3 contains 16 residues. Germline-derived CDR1 and CDR2 are LNHDA and SQIVND (reference sequence). Losses at the gene ends were 3 bases for V and 4 bases for J; bases not matched to a gene: 8.

The sequenced material came from PBMCs or T cells enriched from blood (not recorded which). The chain carries TRBV19 and TRBJ2-1, with TRBD2 matching over 8 bases. The clonotype was recovered from a woman in her late teens or twenties with acute COVID-19. CDR3 DNA sequence: TGTGCCAGTAGTATGGGTTTTAGCGGGAAATACAATGAGCAGTTCTTC. Residues: CASSMGFSGKYNEQFF.